These 12 T cell receptor beta chains were sequenced from one sample in a study of OX40 agonist ivuxolimab in advanced cancers. Produced via immunoSEQ multiplex PCR; TCRdb's table is partial and in-frame only. The sample consists of about 84,000 clones, 94% of them appearing once. Sequences were derived from CD4+ or CD8+ T cells sorted from blood, sampled in a trial of the OX40 agonist ivuxolimab. These receptors originate from an adult with an advanced solid tumor such as melanoma, head and neck, liver or kidney cancer.

This chain uses TRBV7-9 with TRBJ2-1, with 7 bases aligning to TRBD1. Germline CDR1 and CDR2: SEHNR and FQNEAQ (reference sequence). Losses at the gene ends were 3 bases for V and 1 base for J; bases not matched to a gene: 9. This CDR3 spans 17 amino acids. Written as DNA, the CDR3 is TGTGCCAGCAGCTTGGAGACAGGGTCTACGTCCTACAATGAGCAGTTCTTC. This sequence encodes CASSLETGSTSYNEQFF.

This chain connects TRBV4-3 to TRBJ2-1; 14 bases match TRBD2. The germline CDR1 and CDR2 sequences are LGHNA and YSLEER. The CDR3 consists of 18 residues. V shed 2 bases, J shed 3 bases, and the junction held 6 bases outside the gene matches. Here the CDR3 DNA reads TGCGCCAGCAGCCAATTCTCCGGACTAGCGGGAGGCTACAATGAGCAGTTCTTC. Its translation is CASSQFSGLAGGYNEQFF.

The V and J genes are TRBV4-1 and TRBJ2-3, with 16 bases fitting TRBD2. J gave up 4 bases and V 3 bases, and 4 bases lay outside the gene matches. Germline V CDR1 and CDR2: MGHRA, YSYEKL. This CDR3 spans 17 amino acids. DNA for the CDR3: TGCGCCAGCAGCCACCCGGGACTAGCGGGAGGGGCAGATACGCAGTATTTT. It yields the protein CASSHPGLAGGADTQYF.

On this clone itself: Relative to the germline gene, one junction end is altered; a read error may explain this. J is TRBJ2-7 and V is TRBV5-6; D is uncertain. The CDR3 totals 11 residues. Looked up from germline, CDR1 is SGHDT and CDR2 is YYEEEE. Here the CDR3 reads CASRLRTEQYF. The CDR3, as DNA: TGTGCCAGCCGCTTAAGAACCGAGCAGTACTTC.

The chain employs TRBV5-4 and TRBJ2-7; maybe TRBD2 (6 bases). The CDR3 spans 18 residues. Between the trimmed V and J ends, which lost 0 bases and 7 bases, there was a span of 26 bases. Germline V lookup: CDR1 SGHNT, CDR2 YYREEE (reference sequence). The CDR3 here is CASSLASPWAGRIREQYF. The CDR3 nucleotides read TGTGCCAGCAGCTTGGCCTCCCCTTGGGCGGGAAGAATACGGGAGCAGTACTTC.

Sample share makes this clone medium-sized. The chain employs TRBV5-1 and TRBJ1-4, with 7 bases that match TRBD1. CDR1 is SGHRS, CDR2 YFSETQ, per germline. The trim removed 7 bases at V and 6 bases at J, leaving 15 bases unmatched. This CDR3 is built from 16 residues. CDR3 nucleotide sequence: TGCGCCAGCCGCGTTCGAGGGGGCGGGTTGTATGAAAAACTGTTTTTT. Its protein product is CASRVRGGGLYEKLFF.

The chain has TRBV5-3 and TRBJ1-2, with D possibly being TRBD1 (5 bases). TRBV5-3 belongs to the ORF category, with a function that is uncertain. Between the trimmed V and J ends, which lost 0 bases and 8 bases, there was a span of 20 bases. The CDR3 runs to 16 residues. In DNA form, the CDR3 reads TGTGCCAGAAGCTTGGAAGGGCAGGGCCAAAGACGGGGCTACACCTTC. It specifies CARSLEGQGQRRGYTF.

In its sample, this clone was seen once. J is TRBJ2-5 and V is TRBV13, with D perhaps matching TRBD1 (7 bases). Germline V gives CDR1 PRHDT, CDR2 FYEKMQ (reference sequence). The CDR3 runs 13 residues. Trimming pared 4 bases from V and 5 bases from J, leaving 11 bases between. CDR3: CASSWDSGETQYF. CDR3 in DNA: TGTGCCAGCAGCTGGGACAGCGGGGAGACCCAGTACTTC.

The rearrangement links TRBV4-1 to TRBJ2-7; D remains unclear. Trimming removed 2 bases from V and 7 bases from J, with 12 bases in between. This CDR3 has 13 amino acids. Germline V CDR1 and CDR2: MGHRA, YSYEKL. The CDR3 is CASSQPTMGEQYF. The CDR3 nucleotides are TGCGCCAGCAGCCAACCTACAATGGGGGAGCAGTACTTC.

The V call is TRBV7-9, the J call TRBJ2-7; 8 bases match TRBD1. Germline assignment: CDR1 SEHNR and CDR2 FQNEAQ (reference sequence). The CDR3 extends over 16 amino acids. V lost 7 bases and J lost 2; bases outside the gene matches: 13. CDR3 coding DNA: TGTGCCAGCACCCACCCATCGGTACAGGGGGCCTACGAGCAGTACTTC. It yields the protein CASTHPSVQGAYEQYF.

The chain is built from TRBV28 and TRBJ2-5; maybe TRBD2 (6 bases). This CDR3 region has 14 residues. CDR1 is MDHEN, CDR2 SYDVKM, per germline. Trimming shortened V by 8 bases and J by 4 bases, and 17 bases separated the two germline ends. The CDR3 spells CASFPGLRRETQYF. Here the CDR3 DNA reads TGTGCCAGCTTTCCGGGACTGAGGAGAGAGACCCAGTACTTC.

As DNA, the CDR3 is TGTGCCAGCAGTTACGGGACAGGGAGTGTGGCTTTCTTT. Translating it yields CASSYGTGSVAFF. The genes are TRBV6-5 and TRBJ1-1; 9 nucleotides agree with TRBD1. V trimming: 2 bases; J trimming: 11 bases; junction bases outside the gene matches: 6. CDR3 size: 13 residues. The germline V gene has CDR1 MNHEY and CDR2 SVGAGI.